This TCR beta chain stems from a study of T cell repertoires in cytomegalovirus infection (dated by TCRdb to about 2019). Study-level background: Donor HLA type was relevant to the analysis, because carriage of CMV infection together with the matching HLA type was indicated by public TCR beta signatures.

With respect to this clonotype: Its antigen is unknown. No base-level quality is on record; no much larger clone is a single base apart.

The paper as a whole reports these results and caveats: In the ex vivo response, HLA-C-restricted CMV-specific TCR beta clonotypes were dominant, and in two of eight donors the single most frequent clonotype came from this HLA-C-restricted group. In both this cohort and an independent cohort of 352 donors, the cumulative frequency of public TCR beta family members distinguished carriers of CMV infection plus the relevant HLA type.

The CDR3 numbers 13 residues from cysteine through phenylalanine. CDR3 DNA is the only sequence kept; it has 39 bases, read in frame from the first base. Relative to germline, V is 1 base shorter and J is 9 bases shorter, with 10 bases between their ends. For CDR1 and CDR2, the germline V gene lists SGHDN and FVKESK. The instrument was an Illumina HiSeq 1500. TCRdb applied fastp at Q25 and MiXCR to the public reads, then kept only in-frame beta chains. Rows are unified per CDR3 protein, each entry keeping the most common DNA and genes. The sample has over 100,000 distinct CDR3 sequences on record, roughly a tenth of them singletons. Clones ranked in the top ten supply roughly 29% of the sample.

Source material: PBMCs, sequenced either directly or after in vitro stimulation (not recorded which). This clonotype originated in a human donor in good health (CMV status not recorded). Some clones in this sample may be carry-over from other donors' samples. The chain is assembled from TRBV14 and TRBJ2-1; the D gene is possibly TRBD2, with 6 bases matching. The bases are TGTGCCAGCAGCCAAGCGGGACTGGGTGAGCAGTTCTTC. It translates to CASSQAGLGEQFF.